The 16 T cell receptor beta chains reported below all come from one sample, sequenced in a study of cytomegalovirus exposure and HLA in healthy donors. 13 Jbeta primers and 60 Vbeta primers were used for the PCR. Only in-frame clones appear in the TCRdb table, and some are missing; sequencing was by immunoSEQ multiplex PCR. Here the sample spans about 210,000 clones, about 85% being singletons. Sample: PBMCs. The receptors originated from a woman aged 45-59 years in good health and CMV-seropositive.

The chain has TRBV15 and TRBJ2-1; 8 nucleotides agree with TRBD1. The CDR3 is made up of 14 amino acids. V shed 7 bases and J 7 bases; nucleotides not matched to a gene: 9. The germline gives CDR1 LNHNV, CDR2 YYDKDF (reference sequence). The chain's CDR3 is CATTTGGRKNEQFF. The CDR3 DNA reads as TGTGCCACCACCACAGGGGGTAGGAAAAATGAGCAGTTCTTC. The full variable domain, its missing parts supplied by reference TRBV15 and TRBJ2-1, is DAMVIQNPRYQVTQFGKPVTLSCSQTLNHNVMYWYQQKSSQAPKLLFHYYDKDFNNEADTPDNFQSRRPNTSFCFLDIRSPGLGDTAMYLCATTTGGRKNEQFFGPGTRLTVL.

J is TRBJ1-5 and V is TRBV7-3; TRBD1 agrees at 8 bases. The J segment lost 6 bases and the V segment lost 4 bases, leaving 8 bases of the junction unmatched. Per germline, CDR1 SGHTA and CDR2 FQGTGA. CDR3 length: 15 amino acids. The CDR3 sequence: CASSSSGGESQPQHF. In nucleotides, the CDR3 is TGTGCCAGCAGCTCTTCAGGGGGCGAAAGTCAGCCCCAGCATTTT.

Only one count was recorded for this clone. The V call is TRBV5-1, the J call TRBJ2-7, with 11 nucleotides matching TRBD1. Germline trimming cut 4 bases from V and 1 base from J; bases unmatched to any gene: 4. Per the germline V gene, CDR1 is SGHRS and CDR2 is YFSETQ. The CDR3 spans 15 residues. This chain's CDR3 is CASSRDRGTSYEQYF. The CDR3 DNA follows: TGCGCCAGCAGCAGGGACAGGGGGACGTCCTACGAGCAGTACTTC.

The chain uses TRBV27 and TRBJ1-2; a weak D match, TRBD1 (5 bases). Trimming left V 5 bases short and J 2 bases short, with 9 bases between. Germline lookup yields CDR1 MNHEY and CDR2 SMNVEV (reference sequence). CDR3 length: 13 residues. As DNA, the CDR3 is TGTGCCAGCAGTAGTGGGGGGAACTATGGCTACACCTTC. This gives the protein CASSSGGNYGYTF.

This chain connects TRBV30 to TRBJ1-1; D is unclear. The CDR3 has 12 residues. Trimming took 2 bases from V and 6 from J, leaving 10 bases between them. Germline loops: CDR1 GTSNPN, CDR2 SVGIG (reference sequence). Written as DNA, the CDR3 is TGTGCCTGGAGTAGTGCGGTAGCTGAAGCTTTCTTT. Its translation is CAWSSAVAEAFF.

V is TRBV6-1 and J is TRBJ2-1; 7 bases map to TRBD2. The V segment lost 10 bases and the J segment 3 bases; nucleotides outside the gene matches: 9. Germline values: CDR1 MNHNS, CDR2 SASEGT. The CDR3 contains 14 residues. The CDR3, as DNA: TGTGCCACCCGGGGGAGGGTGGGCTACAATGAGCAGTTCTTC. Its protein product is CATRGRVGYNEQFF.

In its sample, this clone was seen a few times. CDR3 sequence: CASSIALFNEQFF. The CDR3, as DNA: TGTGCCAGTAGTATAGCTCTTTTCAATGAGCAGTTCTTC. V gene TRBV19 combines with J gene TRBJ2-1; D remains ambiguous. V was cut by 1 base and J by 6 bases, with 7 bases left in between. There are 13 residues in the CDR3. The germline CDR1 and CDR2 sequences are LNHDA and SQIVND (reference sequence).

The chain has TRBV6-6 and TRBJ2-7, with 8 bases aligning to TRBD1. Germline trimming cut 6 bases from V and 3 bases from J; bases unmatched to any gene: 10. The CDR3 covers 15 residues. From germline, CDR1 is MNHNY and CDR2 SVGAGI (reference sequence). The CDR3 bases are TGTGCCAGCAGACCCGGACAGGGACCTTACTACGAGCAGTACTTC. Amino acids: CASRPGQGPYYEQYF.

The CDR3 DNA reads as TGTGCCTGGACCCCGGGGGGCTCCTATAATTCACCCCTCCACTTT. It encodes CAWTPGGSYNSPLHF. The V call is TRBV30, the J call TRBJ1-6; D is possibly TRBD1 (5 bases). Per the germline V gene, CDR1 is GTSNPN and CDR2 is SVGIG (reference sequence). This CDR3 comprises 15 residues. With 4 bases removed from V and 0 bases from J, the gap between germline ends came to 10 bases.

The rearrangement uses TRBV7-2 and TRBJ1-1; D unresolved. Trimming removed 4 bases from V and 5 bases from J, with 11 bases in between. CDR3 length: 13 residues. Germline V gene lookup returns CDR1 SGHTA and CDR2 FQGNSA. The chain's CDR3 is CASSSSGVTEAFF. The CDR3 coding sequence is TGTGCCAGCAGCTCCTCGGGTGTGACTGAAGCTTTCTTT.

Here the CDR3 DNA reads TGTGCCAGCAGCTCCGGGTCCACTGAAGCTTTCTTT. Amino acid sequence: CASSSGSTEAFF. V and J are TRBV7-9 and TRBJ1-1; no reliable D call. The CDR3 consists of 12 residues. The germline V gene has CDR1 SEHNR and CDR2 FQNEAQ (reference sequence). V was trimmed by 4 bases and J by 4 bases, leaving 7 bases between them.

The V call is TRBV2, the J call TRBJ1-1, with unresolved D. This CDR3 is built from 12 residues. V was cut by 6 bases and J by 11 bases, with 16 bases left in between. CDR1 and CDR2 (germline): SNHLY, FYNNEI. DNA for the CDR3: TGTGCCAGCAGGACGAACCCTCGGGAGGCTTTCTTT. Encoded protein: CASRTNPREAFF.

V gene TRBV12-2 combines with J gene TRBJ2-7; TRBD1 is the table's D call, not checked against the DNA. TRBV12-2 is a documented pseudogene. This CDR3 region has 17 residues. The CDR3 DNA reads as TGTGCAAGTCGCAGAGAACCCCTCGGGACAGGGTTATACGAGCAGTACTTC. Translation: CASRREPLGTGLYEQYF.

The V gene is TRBV6-4, the J gene TRBJ1-5; 7 nucleotides match TRBD1. The CDR3 covers 14 residues. The germline V gene has CDR1 MRHNA and CDR2 SNTAGT. V lost 6 bases to trimming and J lost 1 base; unmatched junction nucleotides: 3. Here the CDR3 reads CASRQGQSNQPQHF. Written as DNA, the CDR3 is TGTGCCAGCAGACAGGGACAGAGCAATCAGCCCCAGCATTTT.

The genes are TRBV4-2 and TRBJ1-3; TRBD1 is a possible D gene (6 bases). V gave up 2 bases and J gave up 4 bases, with 12 bases separating them. Looked up from germline, CDR1 is LGHNA and CDR2 is YNFKEQ. The CDR3 runs 15 residues. The CDR3 coding sequence is TGTGCCAGCAGCCAAAACACAGGGTCAGGAAACACCATATATTTT. It specifies CASSQNTGSGNTIYF.

The rearrangement links TRBV5-1 to TRBJ2-2; TRBD1 agrees at 11 bases. Germline lookup yields CDR1 SGHRS and CDR2 YFSETQ. This CDR3 contains 16 residues. The junction had 7 bases not matched to a gene; V was cut back by 5 bases and J by 4 bases. CDR3 bases: TGCGCCAGCAGAGCCGGGACAGGGGGTGGCACCGGGGAGCTGTTTTTT. Translation gives CASRAGTGGGTGELFF.